This record covers a single T cell receptor (beta chain). As yet, its antigen is unknown. This specimen belongs to a study of Tregs in tolerant kidney transplant recipients. Overall study findings and caveats: Validation in larger populations is needed because few patients were studied.

Germline V gives CDR1 MNHNY, CDR2 SVGAGI (reference sequence). The CDR3 spans 14 residues. Trimming cost V 10 bases and J 4 bases; bases outside gene matches: 7. Thawed PBMCs were FACS-sorted into unstimulated CD4+CD25+CD127- regulatory T cells, CD4+CD25- non-regulatory cells, CD4 and CD8 cells. Sequencing used immunoSEQ multiplex PCR; TCRdb keeps in-frame clones, though not all of them. The sample shows 200,000 to 300,000 clones, roughly four fifths of them seen only once. The chain joins TRBV6-6 to TRBJ2-2; 9 bases map to TRBD1. This TCR derives from a human donor in good health. The specimen sequenced was CD4+ T cells from blood. The CDR3 sequence is CAIRGQGPTGELFF. The CDR3 DNA reads TGTGCCATTAGGGGACAGGGTCCCACCGGGGAGCTGTTTTTT.